These 27 T cell receptor beta chains came from one sample sequenced in a study of blood T cell repertoires in COVID-19. Using immunoSEQ multiplex PCR, the repertoire was profiled, and TCRdb retains in-frame clones only, with some absent. The table shows hundreds of thousands of clones, with 85% to 90% occurring only once. Input material: peripheral blood. These receptors were collected from a middle-aged man with acute or convalescent COVID-19.

This clone was observed a handful of times. This chain uses TRBV18 with TRBJ1-1; D is unclear. The ends were cut back, 0 bases at V and 1 base at J, with 12 bases in the middle. This CDR3 spans 16 amino acids. Germline CDR1 reads KGHSH; CDR2 reads LQKENI. The CDR3 DNA reads TGTGCCAGCTCACCACCGACGGGAGGGAGGAACACTGAAGCTTTCTTT. The encoded protein is CASSPPTGGRNTEAFF.

The chain links TRBV10-1 to TRBJ1-1; D unclear. V was clipped by 11 bases and J by 9 bases, with 16 bases between them. The CDR3 has 11 amino acids. Looked up from germline, CDR1 is WNHNN and CDR2 is SYGVQD (reference sequence). CDR3 amino acids: CAGRRGSQAFF. CDR3 DNA sequence: TGCGCCGGCCGCCGGGGTTCGCAAGCTTTCTTT.

The rearrangement links TRBV11-2 to TRBJ2-5; tentative D call: TRBD2 (6 bases). Germline V gene data show CDR1 as SGHAT and CDR2 as FQNNGV. This CDR3 comprises 15 residues. V was pared by 4 bases and J by 1 base, with 13 bases between. The CDR3 protein is CASSSRTTFQETQYF. Written as DNA, the CDR3 is TGTGCCAGCAGCTCGCGGACTACTTTCCAAGAGACCCAGTACTTC.

CDR3 amino acids: CASSRGTGNTEAFF. The CDR3 coding sequence is TGCGCCAGCAGCCGCGGGACAGGGAACACTGAAGCTTTCTTT. The chain joins TRBV5-1 to TRBJ1-1, with TRBD1 identical over 8 bases. This CDR3 has 14 residues. Germline V gene lookup returns CDR1 SGHRS and CDR2 YFSETQ. Trimming at V came to 4 bases and at J to 1 base, leaving 3 bases not matched to a gene.

The genes are TRBV11-3 and TRBJ2-2; no firm D call. Trimming left V 6 bases short and J 4 bases short, with 12 bases between. The CDR3 spans 14 residues. CDR1 and CDR2 from the germline V gene are SGHNT and YENEEA. The CDR3 loop is CASRGTALTGELFF. Written as DNA, the CDR3 is TGTGCCAGCAGAGGAACAGCCCTCACCGGGGAGCTGTTTTTT.

This clone was found a few times. The J gene is TRBJ2-7, the V gene TRBV6-5, with D tentatively TRBD2 (5 bases). V lost 8 bases to trimming and J lost 2 bases, with 16 bases between them. Germline V gene sequence: CDR1 MNHEY, CDR2 SVGAGI. This CDR3 has 14 residues. The CDR3 loop is CASGGGDTTYEQYF. The CDR3 DNA is TGTGCCAGCGGAGGAGGTGACACTACCTACGAGCAGTACTTC.

This clone has just one count. The rearrangement joins TRBV24-1 to TRBJ2-2, with 9 positions matching TRBD1. V trimming: 9 bases; J trimming: 8 bases; junction bases outside the gene matches: 9. The CDR3 loop spans 14 amino acids. The germline CDR1 and CDR2 sequences are KGHDR and SFDVKD. CDR3 nucleotide sequence: TGTGCCACCGCCGGGACAGGGCCTTTGGGGGAGCTGTTTTTT. Translating gives CATAGTGPLGELFF.

The V gene is TRBV30, the J gene TRBJ1-5; perhaps TRBD1 as D (5 bases). The germline V gene has CDR1 GTSNPN and CDR2 SVGIG (reference sequence). This CDR3 comprises 15 residues. The V end lost 3 bases, the J end lost 1 base, and 13 bases lay between the germline ends. The CDR3 bases are TGTGCCTGGAGCTCAGGGCCAGTAAGCAATCAGCCCCAGCATTTT. Its protein product is CAWSSGPVSNQPQHF.

V gene TRBV6-5 combines with J gene TRBJ2-1, with D maybe TRBD2 (5 bases). The CDR3 runs 15 residues. From germline, CDR1 is MNHEY and CDR2 SVGAGI. Trimming shortened V by 6 bases and J by 0 bases, and 12 bases separated the two germline ends. The CDR3 reads CASSPRDPSYNEQFF. The CDR3 coding sequence is TGTGCCAGCAGCCCCCGGGATCCCTCCTACAATGAGCAGTTCTTC.

This clone was found once. This sequence joins TRBV2 and TRBJ1-3; D remains unclear. V lost 6 bases to trimming and J lost 6 bases, with 18 bases between them. This CDR3 is built from 15 residues. The germline gives CDR1 SNHLY, CDR2 FYNNEI. CDR3 sequence (DNA): TGTGCCAGCAGGGCCACAGAAAGCCTAACAAACACCATATATTTT. Translated, it gives CASRATESLTNTIYF.

This clone was seen once. This sample includes further DNA sequences coding for the same CDR3. This chain connects TRBV5-1 to TRBJ1-2; perhaps TRBD1 as D (6 bases). The V end was cut by 4 bases, the J end by 1 base, with 8 bases between. The length of the CDR3 is 13 residues. Germline V gives CDR1 SGHRS, CDR2 YFSETQ. The DNA for the CDR3 is TGCGCCAGCAGCCAGGACAGTAACTATGGCTACACCTTC. Its protein product is CASSQDSNYGYTF.

The gene calls are TRBV7-9 and TRBJ2-1, with D perhaps TRBD1 (6 bases). CDR1 is SEHNR and CDR2 is FQNEAQ in the germline V gene (reference sequence). The V end lost 4 bases, the J end lost 2 bases, and 18 bases lay between the germline ends. This CDR3 has 17 residues. Written as DNA, the CDR3 is TGTGCCAGCAGCTACCCAGACAGGAGTAAAACCTACAATGAGCAGTTCTTC. This encodes CASSYPDRSKTYNEQFF.

This clone was detected once. The V gene is TRBV6-4, the J gene TRBJ1-2; 8 nucleotides align to TRBD1. After removal of 6 bases from V and 2 bases from J, the junction contained 2 bases not matched to a gene. The length of the CDR3 is 13 residues. Germline V CDR1 and CDR2: MRHNA, SNTAGT. Here the CDR3 reads CASRQGENYGYTF. DNA for the CDR3: TGTGCCAGCAGACAGGGGGAGAACTATGGCTACACCTTC.

The J gene is TRBJ1-1, the V gene TRBV6-5; D call uncertain. In germline, CDR1 is MNHEY, CDR2 SVGAGI. This CDR3 spans 14 amino acids. Trimming took off 6 bases at V and 6 bases at J, with 17 bases between the two ends. In DNA form, the CDR3 reads TGTGCCAGCAGCAGCAGAGCGGGCGTCGCTGAAGCTTTCTTT. This sequence encodes CASSSRAGVAEAFF.

The V call is TRBV25-1, the J call TRBJ1-3; D might be TRBD1 (6 bases). CDR3 length equals 16 residues. Trimming removed 2 bases from V and 4 bases from J, with 15 bases in between. The germline CDR1 and CDR2 sequences are MGHDK and SYGVNS. CDR3 region: CASSEITGPRGNTIYF. CDR3 sequence (DNA): TGTGCCAGCAGTGAAATTACAGGGCCTAGAGGAAACACCATATATTTT.

Turning to this clone: At one end, the junction sequence differs from germline, possibly due to a read error. The chain has TRBV5-1 and TRBJ2-2; 7 bases line up with TRBD2. This CDR3 is built from 18 residues. CDR1 is SGHRS and CDR2 is YFSETQ in the germline V gene. In DNA, the CDR3 is TGCGCCAGCAGTTTGGGGGTGTCTAGCGGCGCGAACACCGGGGAGCTGTTTTTT. Its translation: CASSLGVSSGANTGELFF.

This clone was recorded only once. This chain uses TRBV2 with TRBJ1-1; 7 nucleotides agree with TRBD1. J was trimmed by 6 bases and V by 3 bases; bases with no gene match: 10. This CDR3 is built from 15 residues. The germline V gene encodes CDR1 SNHLY and CDR2 FYNNEI. This CDR3 reads CASSDRGQLKAEAFF. CDR3 nucleotide sequence: TGTGCCAGCAGTGACCGGGGACAGCTTAAAGCTGAAGCTTTCTTT.

J is TRBJ1-2 and V is TRBV6-1; 7 bases fit TRBD1. Unmatched junction bases numbered 5, after V lost 2 bases and J lost 8 bases. This CDR3 region has 13 residues. Germline CDR1 is MNHNS and CDR2 is SASEGT. The DNA of the CDR3 is TGTGCCAGCAGTGAAAAGGGGGCGTGGGGCTACACCTTC. Protein: CASSEKGAWGYTF.

The chain is built from TRBV5-4 and TRBJ2-1; D may be TRBD1 (6 bases). V shed 4 bases and J shed 4 bases, with 15 bases lying between them. The germline V gene encodes CDR1 SGHNT and CDR2 YYREEE (reference sequence). The CDR3 loop spans 15 amino acids. The CDR3 sequence: CASSPTGRQYNEQFF. CDR3 in DNA: TGTGCCAGCAGCCCAACAGGGCGGCAGTACAATGAGCAGTTCTTC.

The chain couples TRBV20-1 to TRBJ1-6, with 9 bases matching TRBD1. The CDR3 loop spans 15 amino acids. CDR1 is DFQATT and CDR2 is SNEGSKA in the germline V gene (reference sequence). V trimming: 3 bases; J trimming: 6 bases; junction bases outside the gene matches: 6. CDR3 residues: CSASAPGQGNSPLHF. The CDR3 DNA reads as TGCAGTGCTAGTGCCCCGGGACAGGGTAATTCACCCCTCCACTTT.

Here the CDR3 DNA reads TGTGCCAGCAGGACAGGGATTGCCTATGGCTACACCTTC. Translation gives CASRTGIAYGYTF. The chain uses TRBV2 and TRBJ1-2; 7 bases are a match to TRBD1. The CDR3 contains 13 residues. In germline, CDR1 is SNHLY, CDR2 FYNNEI. J was trimmed by 4 bases and V by 6 bases; bases with no gene match: 5.

The chain has TRBV25-1 and TRBJ1-2, with D perhaps matching TRBD1 (6 bases). Germline V gene sequence: CDR1 MGHDK, CDR2 SYGVNS. V shed 2 bases and J shed 0 bases, with 7 bases lying between them. This CDR3 is 14 amino acids long. The CDR3 coding sequence is TGTGCCAGCAGTGAAGACAGGCCTAACTATGGCTACACCTTC. Its protein product is CASSEDRPNYGYTF.

This clone showed up just once. V is TRBV9 and J is TRBJ2-3, with TRBD1 as a possible D gene (6 bases). CDR1 is SGDLS, CDR2 YYNGEE, per germline. With 7 bases removed from V and 0 bases from J, the gap between germline ends came to 6 bases. The CDR3 has 12 residues. This CDR3 is CASGQSTDTQYF. Here the CDR3 DNA reads TGTGCCAGCGGACAGAGCACAGATACGCAGTATTTT.

This chain links TRBV2 with TRBJ1-6; TRBD1 matches at 8 bases. Germline V gene data show CDR1 as SNHLY and CDR2 as FYNNEI. Losses at the gene ends were 4 bases for V and 0 bases for J; bases not matched to a gene: 5. The CDR3 is 17 residues long. CDR3 in amino acids: CASSGGQASSYNSPLHF. For the CDR3, the DNA is TGTGCCAGCAGTGGGGGACAGGCAAGCTCCTATAATTCACCCCTCCACTTT.

The chain is built from TRBV5-4 and TRBJ2-3; TRBD2 matches at 8 bases. Germline V CDR1 and CDR2: SGHNT, YYREEE (reference sequence). Losses at the gene ends were 5 bases for V and 2 bases for J; bases not matched to a gene: 4. This CDR3 is built from 14 residues. CDR3 in DNA: TGTGCCAGCAGTTTTAGCGGGGTCACAGATACGCAGTATTTT. This gives the protein CASSFSGVTDTQYF.

V usage is TRBV5-1 and J usage is TRBJ1-3; D is possibly TRBD1 (6 bases). The V and J ends lost 3 bases and 2 bases respectively, with 15 bases between them. Germline lookup yields CDR1 SGHRS and CDR2 YFSETQ. This CDR3 has 16 residues. CDR3 DNA sequence: TGCGCCAGCAGCTGGGTCGCGGGGGGCACTGGAAACACCATATATTTT. The encoded protein is CASSWVAGGTGNTIYF.

Comments on this clone: One end of the junction varies from germline; a read error may be responsible. The chain links TRBV6-5 to TRBJ2-3; D perhaps matches TRBD2 (5 bases). The germline gives CDR1 MNHEY, CDR2 SVGAGI. The CDR3 consists of 15 residues. CDR3 DNA sequence: TGTGCCAGCAGTGACTCGCGGGTCGCCACAGATACGCAGTATTTT. This codes for CASSDSRVATDTQYF.